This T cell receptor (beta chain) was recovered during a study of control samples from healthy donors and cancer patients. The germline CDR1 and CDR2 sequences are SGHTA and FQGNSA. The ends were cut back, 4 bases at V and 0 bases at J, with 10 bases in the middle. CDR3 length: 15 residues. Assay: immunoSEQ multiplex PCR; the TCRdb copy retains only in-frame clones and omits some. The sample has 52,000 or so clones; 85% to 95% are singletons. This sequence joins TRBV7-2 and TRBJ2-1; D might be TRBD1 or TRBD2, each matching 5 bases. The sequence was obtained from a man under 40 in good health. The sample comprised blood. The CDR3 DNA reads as TGTGCCAGCAGCTATCGGGACGCCTCCTACAATGAGCAGTTCTTC. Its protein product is CASSYRDASYNEQFF.